This passage covers 24 T cell receptor beta chains from one sample sequenced in a study of stem cell transplantation in POMP-related autoinflammatory disease. The assay was immunoSEQ multiplex PCR, and TCRdb's table has in-frame clones only and misses some. The sample contains tens of thousands of clones, roughly 88% of which appear only once. The sample was CD4+ T cells from PBMCs, taken after stem cell transplantation. Receptors originate from a human patient with POMP-related autoinflammation and immune dysregulation (PRAID). Some T cells may trace back to the graft donor.

The CDR3 spells CATSRDWETQYF. CDR3 bases: TGTGCCACCAGCAGAGATTGGGAGACCCAGTACTTC. The rearrangement links TRBV15 to TRBJ2-5; no definite D call. V lost 0 bases, J lost 5 bases, and 4 bases lay in between. The CDR3 sequence is 12 residues long. Germline-derived CDR1 and CDR2 are LNHNV and YYDKDF (reference sequence).

CDR3 nucleotide sequence: TGCGCCAGCTCCCTGGGGTACAGTAACACTGAAGCTTTCTTT. It encodes CASSLGYSNTEAFF. The V and J genes are TRBV5-1 and TRBJ1-1; D remains ambiguous. Trimming pared 7 bases from V and 2 bases from J, leaving 15 bases between. The CDR3 sequence is 14 residues long. Germline CDR1 reads SGHRS; CDR2 reads YFSETQ. Based on the CDR3 plus reference TRBV5-1 and TRBJ1-1, the full variable domain is KAGVTQTPRYLIKTRGQQVTLSCSPISGHRSVSWYQQTPGQGLQFLFEYFSETQRNKGNFPGRFSGRQFSNSRSEMNVSTLELGDSALYLCASSLGYSNTEAFFGQGTRLTVV.

The chain recombines TRBV5-1 with TRBJ2-3, with D possibly matching TRBD2 (8 bases). V was trimmed by 0 bases and J by 3 bases, leaving 14 bases between them. CDR1 is SGHRS, CDR2 YFSETQ, per germline. This CDR3 is 16 amino acids long. The CDR3 region is CASSLGLAGQTDTQYF. The CDR3 nucleotides are TGCGCCAGCAGCTTGGGGTTAGCGGGACAGACAGATACGCAGTATTTT.

The V gene is TRBV28, the J gene TRBJ2-7, with 13 positions matching TRBD2. This CDR3 has 18 amino acids. Losses at the gene ends were 7 bases for V and 0 bases for J; bases not matched to a gene: 12. The V gene's germline CDR1 is MDHEN and CDR2 SYDVKM. CDR3 DNA sequence: TGTGCCAGCAACAAACAGGGACTAGCGGGATTGACCTCCTACGAGCAGTACTTC. Amino acids: CASNKQGLAGLTSYEQYF.

The CDR3 DNA reads TGTGCCAGCAGTGAAGAGAGCTTCTACGAGCAGTACGTC. It codes for CASSEESFYEQYV. The chain combines TRBV6-1 with TRBJ2-7; D not certain. V lost 1 base and J 3 bases, leaving 7 bases between the germline ends. This CDR3 is 13 amino acids long. Per germline, CDR1 MNHNS and CDR2 SASEGT.

The rearrangement links TRBV10-1 to TRBJ2-1; D is perhaps TRBD2 (5 bases). This CDR3 spans 13 amino acids. Germline V lookup: CDR1 WNHNN, CDR2 SYGVQD (reference sequence). The V and J ends lost 3 bases and 5 bases respectively, with 8 bases between them. CDR3 DNA: TGCGCCAGCAGTGAAACTAGGCACAATGAGCAGTTCTTC. Translation: CASSETRHNEQFF.

CDR3 amino acids: CASSPRTGFYEQYF. The CDR3, as DNA: TGTGCCAGCAGCCCTAGGACAGGGTTCTACGAGCAGTACTTC. The V and J genes are TRBV7-8 and TRBJ2-7; 8 bases are shared with TRBD1. The CDR3 totals 14 residues. V gave up 5 bases and J gave up 3 bases; unmatched junction bases: 6. CDR1 and CDR2 (germline): SGHVS, FQNEAQ. Supplemented by reference TRBV7-8 and TRBJ2-7, the full variable domain reads GAGVSQSPRYKVAKRGQDVALRCDPISGHVSLFWYQQALGQGPEFLTYFQNEAQLDKSGLPSDRFFAERPEGSVSTLKIQRTQQEDSAVYLCASSPRTGFYEQYFGPGTRLTVT.

V is TRBV7-2 and J is TRBJ2-7, with D unresolved. Germline CDR1 is SGHTA and CDR2 is FQGNSA. Between the trimmed V and J ends, which lost 5 bases and 3 bases, there was a span of 5 bases. The CDR3 loop spans 11 amino acids. The DNA of the CDR3 is TGTGCCAGCAGCCTAATCTACGAGCAGTACTTC. The encoded protein is CASSLIYEQYF. The full variable domain, with the rest looked up from reference TRBV7-2 and TRBJ2-7, is GAGVSQSPSNKVTEKGKDVELRCDPISGHTALYWYRQSLGQGLEFLIYFQGNSAPDKSGLPSDRFSAERTGGSVSTLTIQRTQQEDSAVYLCASSLIYEQYFGPGTRLTVT.

The gene calls are TRBV7-2 and TRBJ2-5; perhaps TRBD1 as D (5 bases). This CDR3 comprises 15 residues. V gave up 5 bases and J gave up 0 bases, with 13 bases separating them. CDR1 and CDR2 (germline): SGHTA, FQGNSA. The CDR3 DNA reads TGTGCCAGCAGCCCAACCCCAGGGAACCAAGAGACCCAGTACTTC. It codes for CASSPTPGNQETQYF.

This clone was seen only once. This chain uses TRBV7-2 with TRBJ2-3, with no clear D. V was pared by 3 bases and J by 9 bases, with 16 bases between. The CDR3 spans 14 residues. Germline assignment: CDR1 SGHTA and CDR2 FQGNSA. This CDR3 is CASSFPSGPGTQYF. The CDR3 DNA reads TGTGCCAGCAGCTTTCCCTCTGGCCCTGGGACGCAGTATTTT.

This sequence joins TRBV5-1 and TRBJ2-1; D might be TRBD1 (5 bases). The CDR3 totals 12 residues. The germline V gene encodes CDR1 SGHRS and CDR2 YFSETQ. The germline V and J ends were trimmed by 4 bases and 9 bases, with 11 bases remaining between them. CDR3 protein: CASSQGVGEQFF. In DNA, the CDR3 is TGCGCCAGCAGCCAAGGGGTCGGTGAGCAGTTCTTC.

This sequence joins TRBV5-1 and TRBJ2-3; D ambiguous. The CDR3 runs 12 residues. Between the trimmed V and J ends, which lost 4 bases and 5 bases, there was a span of 8 bases. The V gene's germline CDR1 is SGHRS and CDR2 YFSETQ. The CDR3 DNA reads as TGCGCCAGCAGCAACGCAGGAGATACGCAGTATTTT. This translates into CASSNAGDTQYF.

The chain is built from TRBV14 and TRBJ1-4, with D hard to call. The CDR3 runs to 18 residues. The V end lost 2 bases, the J end lost 0 bases, and 16 bases lay between the germline ends. In germline, CDR1 is SGHDN, CDR2 FVKESK. The CDR3 here is CASSQIGGQSSTNEKLFF. The CDR3 nucleotides read TGTGCCAGCAGCCAAATTGGAGGCCAATCATCAACTAATGAAAAACTGTTTTTT.

This rearrangement joins TRBV10-2 to TRBJ2-5, with D possibly called TRBD1 or TRBD2 (5 bases each). CDR3 size: 12 residues. V was clipped by 10 bases and J by 1 base, with 10 bases between them. Germline loops: CDR1 WSHSY, CDR2 SAAADI. CDR3 sequence (DNA): TGCGCCACGTCAGGGAGCCAAGAGACCCAGTACTTC. This translates into CATSGSQETQYF.

The rearrangement uses TRBV3-1 (or the pseudogene TRBV3-2) and TRBJ2-2; possibly TRBD1 for D (6 bases). Trimming pared 1 base from V and 0 bases from J, leaving 9 bases between. Germline loops: CDR1 LGHDT, CDR2 YNNKEL (reference sequence). This CDR3 spans 16 amino acids. The CDR3 bases are TGTGCCAGCAGCCAAGGGACAGTCACGAACACCGGGGAGCTGTTTTTT. Translated: CASSQGTVTNTGELFF.

This chain joins TRBV7-2 and TRBJ2-2; tentative D call: TRBD1 (6 bases). CDR3 length: 15 amino acids. Germline V CDR1 and CDR2: SGHTA, FQGNSA. V was shortened by 5 bases and J by 7 bases, with 17 bases between the two germline ends. The chain's CDR3 is CASSPDNQGYGELFF. CDR3 DNA: TGTGCCAGCAGCCCAGACAACCAGGGGTACGGGGAGCTGTTTTTT.

Written as DNA, the CDR3 is TGTGCCAGCAGCAAAAACACCGGGGAGCTGTTTTTT. This sequence encodes CASSKNTGELFF. This chain joins TRBV7-9 and TRBJ2-2; no firm D call. Germline V CDR1 and CDR2: SEHNR, FQNEAQ (reference sequence). The CDR3 contains 12 residues. Trimming removed 5 bases at V and 2 bases at J, with 3 bases between. The complete variable domain, with remaining parts taken from reference TRBV7-9 and TRBJ2-2, reads DTGVSQNPRHKITKRGQNVTFRCDPISEHNRLYWYRQTLGQGPEFLTYFQNEAQLEKSRLLSDRFSAERPKGSFSTLEIQRTEQGDSAMYLCASSKNTGELFFGEGSRLTVL.

This rearrangement joins TRBV28 to TRBJ1-5, with D possibly TRBD1 on 5 matching bases. The CDR3 sequence is 12 residues long. From germline, CDR1 is MDHEN and CDR2 SYDVKM. Deletions cut 6 bases from V and 7 bases from J, with 10 bases between. DNA for the CDR3: TGTGCCAGCAGAGAGGGGAACCAGCCCCAGCATTTT. It yields the protein CASREGNQPQHF.

The rearrangement links TRBV6-1 to TRBJ1-1; D not certain. This CDR3 has 13 residues. CDR1 is MNHNS and CDR2 is SASEGT in the germline V gene. Trimming shortened V by 3 bases and J by 6 bases, and 11 bases separated the two germline ends. CDR3 amino acids: CASSDQTRSEAFF. CDR3 coding DNA: TGTGCCAGCAGTGACCAAACGCGGTCTGAAGCTTTCTTT.

This clone appeared a single time. The chain employs TRBV7-9 and TRBJ1-4, with D perhaps TRBD1 (6 bases). CDR1 is SEHNR and CDR2 is FQNEAQ in the germline V gene (reference sequence). V lost 3 bases and J 4 bases, leaving 9 bases between the germline ends. The CDR3 consists of 14 residues. CDR3 protein: CASSLDRINEKLFF. For the CDR3, the DNA is TGTGCCAGCAGCTTGGACAGAATTAATGAAAAACTGTTTTTT.

The chain joins TRBV27 to TRBJ1-1, with D possibly matching TRBD1 (5 bases). The CDR3 is 15 amino acids. The germline V and J ends were trimmed by 0 bases and 0 bases, with 8 bases remaining between them. Germline CDR1 reads MNHEY; CDR2 reads SMNVEV (reference sequence). The CDR3: CASSLSPGMNTEAFF. CDR3 DNA: TGTGCCAGCAGTTTATCGCCAGGGATGAACACTGAAGCTTTCTTT.

The chain links TRBV25-1 to TRBJ2-3; 10 bases match TRBD2. There are 16 residues in the CDR3. J was trimmed by 1 base and V by 4 bases; bases with no gene match: 5. Per the germline V gene, CDR1 is MGHDK and CDR2 is SYGVNS. The CDR3 DNA follows: TGTGCCAGCAGTGCACGGACTAGCGGACGCACAGATACGCAGTATTTT. It codes for CASSARTSGRTDTQYF.

The rearrangement joins TRBV18 to TRBJ1-1; D remains unclear. The V end lost 5 bases, the J end lost 1 base, and 11 bases lay between the germline ends. Germline V gene sequence: CDR1 KGHSH, CDR2 LQKENI. CDR3 length: 14 amino acids. This chain's CDR3 is CASSFSDSNTEAFF. The CDR3 DNA sequence: TGTGCCAGCTCATTCTCGGACTCGAACACTGAAGCTTTCTTT. The variable domain in full, with the rest retrieved from reference TRBV18 and TRBJ1-1, is NAGVMQNPRHLVRRRGQEARLRCSPMKGHSHVYWYRQLPEEGLKFMVYLQKENIIDESGMPKERFSAEFPKEGPSILRIQQVVRGDSAAYFCASSFSDSNTEAFFGQGTRLTVV.

J is TRBJ2-6 and V is TRBV2, with D tentatively TRBD2 (6 bases). The length of the CDR3 is 17 residues. Trimming removed 6 bases from V and 4 bases from J, with 19 bases in between. Germline V gives CDR1 SNHLY, CDR2 FYNNEI. The CDR3 region is CASRGRGSRSGANVLTF. CDR3 DNA sequence: TGTGCCAGCAGAGGCCGGGGGTCGAGATCCGGGGCCAACGTCCTGACTTTC.